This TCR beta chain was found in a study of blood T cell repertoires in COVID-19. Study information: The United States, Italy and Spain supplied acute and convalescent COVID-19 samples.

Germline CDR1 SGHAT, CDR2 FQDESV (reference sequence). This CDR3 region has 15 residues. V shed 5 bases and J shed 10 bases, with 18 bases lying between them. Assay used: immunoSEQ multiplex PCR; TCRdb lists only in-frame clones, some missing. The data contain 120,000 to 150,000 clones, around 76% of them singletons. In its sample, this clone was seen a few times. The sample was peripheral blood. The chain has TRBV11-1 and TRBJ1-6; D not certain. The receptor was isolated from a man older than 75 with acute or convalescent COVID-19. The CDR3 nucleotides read TGTGCCAGCAGCCGAAATTTGCTGGGAGAATCACCCCTCCACTTT. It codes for CASSRNLLGESPLHF.